One TCR beta chain is described in this entry. The data are from a study of blood T cell repertoires in COVID-19. Overall study: Acute-phase and convalescent COVID-19 samples originated in the United States, Italy and Spain. The analysed material was cDNA or gDNA that came from T cells, B-cell-depleted T cells, or PBMCs.

This CDR3 spans 14 amino acids. Trimming cost V 8 bases and J 0 bases, with 11 bases left between them. Germline V CDR1 and CDR2: MNHEY, SVGAGI. Authors' processing steps: By means of reference gene primer amplification, nucleated cell counts were estimated. Sequencing was performed with immunoSEQ multiplex PCR; in TCRdb, only in-frame clones are kept and a portion is missing. V and J calls and clone size are as listed in that table; D and trimming were resolved from the DNA. The sample consists of more than 300,000 clones, 90% to 95% of them appearing once. The receptor comes from a woman aged 18-29 years who had recovered from COVID-19. This sequence joins TRBV6-5 and TRBJ1-3; D gene uncertain. The specimen sequenced was peripheral blood. CDR3 amino acids: CASASGSSGNTIYF. Written as DNA, the CDR3 is TGTGCCAGCGCTTCGGGGAGCTCTGGAAACACCATATATTTT.